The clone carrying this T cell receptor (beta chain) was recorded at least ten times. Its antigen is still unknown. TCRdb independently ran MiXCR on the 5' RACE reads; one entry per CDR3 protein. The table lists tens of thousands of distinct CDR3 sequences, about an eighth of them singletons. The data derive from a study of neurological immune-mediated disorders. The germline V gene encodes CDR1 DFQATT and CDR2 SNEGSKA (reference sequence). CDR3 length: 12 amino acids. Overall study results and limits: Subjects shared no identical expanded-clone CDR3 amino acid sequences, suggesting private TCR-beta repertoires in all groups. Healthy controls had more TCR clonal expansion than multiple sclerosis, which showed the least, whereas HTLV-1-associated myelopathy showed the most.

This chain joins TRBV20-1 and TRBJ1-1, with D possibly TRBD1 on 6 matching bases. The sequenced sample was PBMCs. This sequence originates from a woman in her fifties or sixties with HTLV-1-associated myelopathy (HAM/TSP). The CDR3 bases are TGCAGACCACAGGGTTCGAACACTGAAGCTTTCTTT. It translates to CRPQGSNTEAFF.